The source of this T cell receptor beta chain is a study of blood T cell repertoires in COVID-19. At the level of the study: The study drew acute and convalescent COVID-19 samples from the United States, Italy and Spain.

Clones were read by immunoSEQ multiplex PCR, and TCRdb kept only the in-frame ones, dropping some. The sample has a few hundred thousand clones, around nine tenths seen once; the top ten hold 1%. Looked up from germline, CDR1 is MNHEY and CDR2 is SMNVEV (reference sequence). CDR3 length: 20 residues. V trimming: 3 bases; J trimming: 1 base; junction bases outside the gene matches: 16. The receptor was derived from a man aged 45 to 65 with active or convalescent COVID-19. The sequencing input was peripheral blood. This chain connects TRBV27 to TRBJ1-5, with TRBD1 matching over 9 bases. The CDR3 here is CASSFPHPGQGHQSNQPQHF. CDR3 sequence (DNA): TGTGCCAGCAGTTTCCCCCACCCGGGACAGGGACATCAAAGCAATCAGCCCCAGCATTTT.